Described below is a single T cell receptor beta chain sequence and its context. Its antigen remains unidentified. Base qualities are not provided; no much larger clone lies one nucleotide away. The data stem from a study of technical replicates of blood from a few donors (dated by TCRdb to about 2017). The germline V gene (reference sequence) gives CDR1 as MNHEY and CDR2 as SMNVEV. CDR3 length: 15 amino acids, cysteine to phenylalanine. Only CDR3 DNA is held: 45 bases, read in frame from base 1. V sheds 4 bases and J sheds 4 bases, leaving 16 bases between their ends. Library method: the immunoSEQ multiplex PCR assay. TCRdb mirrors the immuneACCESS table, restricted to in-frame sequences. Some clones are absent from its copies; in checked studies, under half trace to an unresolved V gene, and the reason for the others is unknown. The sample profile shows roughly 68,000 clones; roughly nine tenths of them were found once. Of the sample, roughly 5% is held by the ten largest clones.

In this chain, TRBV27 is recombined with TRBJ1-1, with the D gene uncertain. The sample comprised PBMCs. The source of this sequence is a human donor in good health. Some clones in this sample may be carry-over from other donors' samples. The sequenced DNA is TGTGCCAGCAGTTCTTGGACCAAAGGGAGCACTGAAGCTTTCTTT. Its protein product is CASSSWTKGSTEAFF.